This T cell receptor (beta chain) was recorded in a study of stem cell transplantation in POMP-related autoinflammatory disease. About the research overall: Hypothesis: faulty thymoproteasomes impair CD8+ T-cell selection, skewing TRB repertoires. Study-level results: Unique TRB V-J gene pairings were limited in number in patients with PRAID. In patients with PRAID, every analyzed T-cell subset tended to show lower diversity and higher clonality.

As for this clone: Its antigen is undetermined. Its ends do not fully match the called genes, so a read error is possible.

The germline CDR1 and CDR2 sequences are DFQATT and SNEGSKA (reference sequence). The CDR3 is 11 residues long. Profiling relied on immunoSEQ multiplex PCR, and the TCRdb table lists in-frame clones only, not all of them. The sample has around 9,000 clones, roughly 85% seen once. This clonotype was sampled from a human patient with POMP-related autoinflammation and immune dysregulation (PRAID). Some T cells may originate from the graft donor. Sequenced material: CD8+ T cells from PBMCs, taken after stem cell transplantation. The chain uses TRBV20-1 and TRBJ2-4; D call uncertain. The CDR3 DNA follows: TGCAGTGGGCAGGCCATAAACATTCAGTACTTC. Its translation: CSGQAINIQYF.